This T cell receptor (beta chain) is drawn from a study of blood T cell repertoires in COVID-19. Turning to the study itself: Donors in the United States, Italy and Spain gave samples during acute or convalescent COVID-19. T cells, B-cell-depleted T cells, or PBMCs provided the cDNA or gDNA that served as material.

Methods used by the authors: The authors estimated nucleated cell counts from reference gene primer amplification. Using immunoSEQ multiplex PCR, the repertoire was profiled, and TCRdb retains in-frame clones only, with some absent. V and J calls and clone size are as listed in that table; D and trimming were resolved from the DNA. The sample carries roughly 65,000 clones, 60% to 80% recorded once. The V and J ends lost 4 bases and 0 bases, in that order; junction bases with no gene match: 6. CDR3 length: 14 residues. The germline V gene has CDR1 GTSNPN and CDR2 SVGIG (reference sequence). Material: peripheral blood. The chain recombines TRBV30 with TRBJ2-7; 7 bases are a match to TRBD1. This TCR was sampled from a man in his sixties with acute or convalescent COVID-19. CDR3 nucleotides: TGTGCCTGGATCGGACAGGTGAACTCCTACGAGCAGTACTTC. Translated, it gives CAWIGQVNSYEQYF.